This TCR beta chain is from a study of T cells in Graves' hyperthyroidism and ophthalmopathy. The CDR3 loop spans 16 amino acids. V was clipped by 1 base and J by 2 bases; unmatched bases: 5. The germline CDR1 and CDR2 sequences are MNHEY and SMNVEV (reference sequence). Findings and caveats of the study: A model built on 13 V-J features separated ophthalmopathy from stable hyperthyroidism. The model anticipated ophthalmopathy a median approximately six months pre-onset.

Each patient was aged 18 to 65 and had newly diagnosed hyperthyroidism of under 2 months' duration. The authors took PBMCs from 9.5 to 10 ml fresh peripheral blood. This clonotype was seen many times. What it binds is unknown. Template material for amplifying TCR beta CDR3 regions consisted of RNA transcripts. The HTBI set primed first-round TCR CDR3 RT-PCR. TCRdb processed the multiplex PCR reads anew with MiXCR; each CDR3 protein has one entry. The sample holds about 400,000 distinct CDR3 sequences, about 12% seen once. The sample was blood. This receptor was taken from a woman aged 18-35 years with Graves' hyperthyroidism. The V call is TRBV27, the J call TRBJ2-1; TRBD2 matches at 7 bases. The CDR3 sequence is CASSLLAGPPYNEQFF. The CDR3 region has the DNA TGTGCCAGCAGTTTATTAGCGGGCCCCCCCTACAATGAGCAGTTCTTC.